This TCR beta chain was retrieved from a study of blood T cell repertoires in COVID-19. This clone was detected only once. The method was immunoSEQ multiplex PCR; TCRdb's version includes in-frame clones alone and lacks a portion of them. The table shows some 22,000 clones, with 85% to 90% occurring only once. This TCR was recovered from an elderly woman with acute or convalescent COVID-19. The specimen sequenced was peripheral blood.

The CDR3 bases are TGTGCCAGTAGCGTACAGGGGAACACTGAAGCTTTCTTT. Translated, it gives CASSVQGNTEAFF. This chain uses TRBV19 with TRBJ1-1, with a tentative D call TRBD1 (6 bases). V was trimmed by 6 bases and J by 1 base, leaving 9 bases between them. The CDR3 is made up of 13 amino acids. Germline CDR1 is LNHDA and CDR2 is SQIVND (reference sequence).